One and the same sample provided the 31 T cell receptor beta chains below, sequenced in a study of vaccination effects on CD4 cells after COVID-19. These receptors have no known antigen. Antigen-specific CD4+ T cells were expanded with viral peptide pools in the ViraFEST assay before sequencing. At the end of nine to ten days of culture, CD4+ T cells were isolated. By PCR, the person was confirmed to have had SARS-CoV-2 infection between March and December 2020. This table comes from immunoSEQ multiplex PCR, and its TCRdb copy is limited to in-frame clones, with some not included. The repertoire holds tens of thousands of clones, with around 80% as singletons. The sample in question was CD4+ T cells from PBMCs cultured with HIV peptides, obtained before COVID-19 vaccination. Specified subset: HIV-1 Nef peptide pool negative control/reference culture. All receptors come from a human donor who had a prior SARS-CoV-2 infection.

This clone was detected only a few times. The CDR3 nucleotides are TGTGCCAGCTCACCAGGGACAGGGTTCACAGATACGCAGTATTTT. This codes for CASSPGTGFTDTQYF. The V call is TRBV18, the J call TRBJ2-3, with 9 bases identical to TRBD1. Germline V lookup: CDR1 KGHSH, CDR2 LQKENI. The CDR3 runs 15 residues. The V and J ends lost 2 bases and 2 bases, in that order; junction bases with no gene match: 2.

The genes are TRBV7-8 and TRBJ1-6; 8 nucleotides agree with TRBD1. V shed 2 bases and J 7 bases; nucleotides not matched to a gene: 13. This CDR3 comprises 18 residues. CDR1 and CDR2 (germline): SGHVS, FQNEAQ. The CDR3 coding sequence is TGTGCCAGCAGCTTAAGACAGGGGCGCAGGTCGTCGAATTCACCCCTCCACTTT. Protein sequence: CASSLRQGRRSSNSPLHF.

The rearrangement joins TRBV28 to TRBJ1-5; D remains ambiguous. The V end lost 2 bases, the J end lost 0 bases, and 11 bases lay between the germline ends. The CDR3 extends over 16 amino acids. The germline V gene has CDR1 MDHEN and CDR2 SYDVKM. The CDR3 DNA follows: TGTGCCAGCAGTTTAAGGCGTCAATATAGCAATCAGCCCCAGCATTTT. Its translation is CASSLRRQYSNQPQHF.

The chain recombines TRBV6-5 with TRBJ1-5, with D unresolved. From germline, CDR1 is MNHEY and CDR2 SVGAGI. V was shortened by 5 bases and J by 1 base, with 12 bases between the two germline ends. The CDR3 sequence is 15 residues long. CDR3 nucleotide sequence: TGTGCCAGCAGTCCAAGCCGGGGAAGCAATCAGCCCCAGCATTTT. Protein sequence: CASSPSRGSNQPQHF.

This CDR3 is CATSDERGAHPDTQYF. The CDR3 DNA is TGTGCCACCAGTGATGAGCGGGGGGCGCATCCAGATACGCAGTATTTT. The gene calls are TRBV24-1 and TRBJ2-3; 9 bases are a match to TRBD2. This CDR3 is 16 amino acids long. Per the germline V gene, CDR1 is KGHDR and CDR2 is SFDVKD. Trimming removed 3 bases from V and 4 bases from J; junction bases left unmatched: 7.

The chain carries TRBV2 and TRBJ1-1; possibly TRBD1 for D (6 bases). Trimming took off 11 bases at V and 0 bases at J, with 7 bases between the two ends. The CDR3 has 11 amino acids. CDR1 and CDR2 (germline): SNHLY, FYNNEI. The CDR3, as DNA: TGTGCCGACAGGATGAACACTGAAGCTTTCTTT. This translates into CADRMNTEAFF. Full variable domain (remainder filled in from reference TRBV2 and TRBJ1-1): EPEVTQTPSHQVTQMGQEVILRCVPISNHLYFYWYRQILGQKVEFLVSFYNNEISEKSEIFDDQFSVERPDGSNFTLKIRSTKLEDSAMYFCADRMNTEAFFGQGTRLTVV.

J is TRBJ2-5 and V is TRBV5-1; TRBD1 or TRBD2 may be the D gene (6 bases each). The CDR3 extends over 13 amino acids. V was cut by 8 bases and J by 5 bases, with 16 bases left in between. Germline V gene lookup returns CDR1 SGHRS and CDR2 YFSETQ. The CDR3 spells CASGGGPGETQYF. In DNA form, the CDR3 reads TGCGCCAGTGGAGGGGGGCCTGGGGAGACCCAGTACTTC.

V is TRBV6-5 and J is TRBJ2-7, with TRBD1 identical over 9 bases. The V gene's germline CDR1 is MNHEY and CDR2 SVGAGI. With 6 bases clipped from V and 6 bases from J, the junction kept 6 bases outside the gene matches. This CDR3 comprises 13 residues. CDR3 sequence reads: CASRGDRAAEQYF. In nucleotides, the CDR3 is TGTGCCAGCAGAGGGGACAGGGCTGCCGAGCAGTACTTC.

Written as DNA, the CDR3 is TGTGCCTGGAGTGAATCATTCCACTATGGCTACACCTTC. Protein sequence: CAWSESFHYGYTF. V usage is TRBV30 and J usage is TRBJ1-2; no reliable D call. The V and J ends lost 1 base and 3 bases respectively, with 9 bases between them. The CDR3 covers 13 residues. The germline gives CDR1 GTSNPN, CDR2 SVGIG (reference sequence). Complete variable domain (other parts from reference TRBV30 and TRBJ1-2): SQTIHQWPATLVQPVGSPLSLECTVEGTSNPNLYWYRQAAGRGLQLLFYSVGIGQISSEVPQNLSASRPQDRQFILSSKKLLLSDSGFYLCAWSESFHYGYTFGSGTRLTVV.

The rearrangement joins TRBV10-3 to TRBJ1-3, with a weak D call TRBD1 (5 bases). This CDR3 has 15 residues. Germline CDR1 ENHRY, CDR2 SYGVKD. The germline V and J ends were trimmed by 7 bases and 0 bases, with 13 bases remaining between them. The CDR3 reads CAITGGANSGNTIYF. CDR3 nucleotide sequence: TGTGCCATCACCGGCGGGGCCAACTCTGGAAACACCATATATTTT.

This chain connects TRBV11-1 to TRBJ2-1; D might be TRBD2 (6 bases). V dropped 5 bases and J dropped 9 bases, with 17 bases sitting between them. The CDR3 totals 14 residues. In germline, CDR1 is SGHAT, CDR2 FQDESV (reference sequence). The DNA for the CDR3 is TGTGCCAGCAGCCGACTGCTAGCGCGGGTTGAGCAGTTCTTC. Protein: CASSRLLARVEQFF.

This rearrangement joins TRBV9 to TRBJ2-2; perhaps TRBD2 as D (7 bases). The CDR3 extends over 17 amino acids. Germline assignment: CDR1 SGDLS and CDR2 YYNGEE. V dropped 4 bases and J dropped 1 base, with 17 bases sitting between them. This CDR3 reads CASSLRGGPLNTGELFF. The CDR3 coding sequence is TGTGCCAGCAGCCTAAGGGGGGGACCTCTGAACACCGGGGAGCTGTTTTTT.

V is TRBV7-9 and J is TRBJ1-6; D is unclear. CDR3 size: 13 residues. Trimming cost V 7 bases and J 7 bases, with 11 bases left between them. The V gene's germline CDR1 is SEHNR and CDR2 FQNEAQ (reference sequence). The CDR3 DNA follows: TGTGCCAGCACCCAAACGGGGAATTCACCCCTCCACTTT. Its translation: CASTQTGNSPLHF.

J is TRBJ2-7 and V is TRBV27; D gene uncertain. The V gene lost 2 bases and the J gene lost 3 bases, with 17 bases spanning the gap. The CDR3 has 16 amino acids. Germline V lookup: CDR1 MNHEY, CDR2 SMNVEV (reference sequence). CDR3 nucleotides: TGTGCCAGCAGTTTAACCCCTGGCGTCTCCATCTACGAGCAGTACTTC. Encoded protein: CASSLTPGVSIYEQYF.

This chain links TRBV6-5 with TRBJ2-5; 8 positions agree with TRBD2. The CDR3 sequence is 13 residues long. Per germline, CDR1 MNHEY and CDR2 SVGAGI. The V gene end was trimmed by 6 bases and the J gene end by 7 bases; junction bases not matched to a gene: 7. The CDR3 DNA reads as TGTGCCAGCAGGTCGGGACTAGGTTTGACCCAGTACTTC. As protein: CASRSGLGLTQYF.

J is TRBJ2-7 and V is TRBV28, with D tentatively TRBD2 (5 bases). Germline V gene lookup returns CDR1 MDHEN and CDR2 SYDVKM. Trimming removed 1 base from V and 4 bases from J, with 11 bases in between. The CDR3 is made up of 14 amino acids. CDR3 protein: CASSLYGVAYEQYF. CDR3 in DNA: TGTGCCAGCAGTTTATACGGGGTGGCGTACGAGCAGTACTTC. The complete variable domain, with remaining parts taken from reference TRBV28 and TRBJ2-7, reads DVKVTQSSRYLVKRTGEKVFLECVQDMDHENMFWYRQDPGLGLRLIYFSYDVKMKEKGDIPEGYSVSREKKERFSLILESASTNQTSMYLCASSLYGVAYEQYFGPGTRLTVT.

The gene calls are TRBV7-8 and TRBJ2-1; D perhaps matches TRBD1 (5 bases). The CDR3 consists of 13 residues. Trimming left V 6 bases short and J 4 bases short, with 10 bases between. Germline CDR1 and CDR2: SGHVS and FQNEAQ. The CDR3 loop reads CASRETVYNEQFF. The CDR3 nucleotides are TGTGCCAGCAGAGAGACAGTATACAATGAGCAGTTCTTC.

The V call is TRBV3-1 (or the pseudogene TRBV3-2), the J call TRBJ1-3; D not resolved. V was pared by 4 bases and J by 4 bases, with 8 bases between. The germline CDR1 and CDR2 sequences are LGHDT and YNNKEL (reference sequence). The length of the CDR3 is 13 residues. The CDR3 nucleotides are TGTGCCAGCAGCCCACAGTGGGGAAACACCATATATTTT. Its protein product is CASSPQWGNTIYF.

This chain uses TRBV10-3 with TRBJ2-7; 10 bases align to TRBD2. CDR1 is ENHRY, CDR2 SYGVKD, per germline. The CDR3 has 15 amino acids. The ends lost 4 bases at V and 3 bases at J; junction bases unmatched: 6. The CDR3 region has the DNA TGTGCCATCAGTGGCTCGACTAGCGGGCTCTACGAGCAGTACTTC. Translation: CAISGSTSGLYEQYF.

The chain combines TRBV15 with TRBJ2-5, with D unresolved. Trimming left V 0 bases short and J 4 bases short, with 3 bases between. The CDR3 runs 12 residues. Germline V gives CDR1 LNHNV, CDR2 YYDKDF (reference sequence). CDR3: CATSRDRETQYF. The CDR3 DNA reads TGTGCCACCAGCAGAGATAGAGAGACCCAGTACTTC.

The V gene is TRBV28, the J gene TRBJ1-1; D is uncertain. The CDR3 covers 12 residues. Trimming left V 7 bases short and J 8 bases short, with 14 bases between. CDR1 and CDR2 from the germline V gene are MDHEN and SYDVKM. The CDR3 DNA reads as TGTGCCAGCAACCTACCTCGGGCCGAAGCTTTCTTT. This codes for CASNLPRAEAFF.

This clone was counted a few times. The V gene is TRBV5-1, the J gene TRBJ2-5; D uncertain. CDR3 length equals 13 residues. The germline gives CDR1 SGHRS, CDR2 YFSETQ. V shed 1 base and J shed 5 bases, with 9 bases lying between them. In DNA form, the CDR3 reads TGCGCCAGCAGCTTGCAATTCCTCGAGACCCAGTACTTC. This translates into CASSLQFLETQYF.

The J gene is TRBJ1-6, the V gene TRBV5-1; D may be TRBD1 (6 bases). This CDR3 is built from 15 residues. V lost 6 bases and J 5 bases, leaving 15 bases between the germline ends. Looked up from germline, CDR1 is SGHRS and CDR2 is YFSETQ. The CDR3 region is CASTAQGSNNSPLHF. The CDR3 DNA reads as TGCGCCAGCACCGCACAGGGTTCAAATAATTCACCCCTCCACTTT.

The gene calls are TRBV6-5 and TRBJ1-2, with TRBD1 as a possible D gene (6 bases). Germline assignment: CDR1 MNHEY and CDR2 SVGAGI. The V gene lost 5 bases and the J gene lost 8 bases, with 15 bases spanning the gap. The CDR3 extends over 13 amino acids. The CDR3 nucleotides are TGTGCCAGCAGTCCAGCGGGGGGCTGGGGCTACACCTTC. This sequence encodes CASSPAGGWGYTF.

The V gene is TRBV5-5, the J gene TRBJ2-3, with a weak D call TRBD1 (6 bases). Germline CDR1 is SGHKS and CDR2 is YYEKEE (reference sequence). CDR3 length: 15 residues. V lost 4 bases and J 2 bases, leaving 14 bases between the germline ends. The CDR3 spells CASSSPGHTTDTQYF. DNA for the CDR3: TGTGCCAGCAGCAGCCCGGGACATACCACAGATACGCAGTATTTT. Combining the CDR3 with reference TRBV5-5 and TRBJ2-3 gives the whole variable domain DAGVTQSPTHLIKTRGQQVTLRCSPISGHKSVSWYQQVLGQGPQFIFQYYEKEERGRGNFPDRFSARQFPNYSSELNVNALLLGDSALYLCASSSPGHTTDTQYFGPGTRLTVL.

This chain joins TRBV5-1 and TRBJ2-5, with D possibly matching TRBD1 (6 bases). Trimming stripped 1 base from V and 5 bases from J, with 15 bases between. This CDR3 has 15 residues. Germline-derived CDR1 and CDR2 are SGHRS and YFSETQ. The CDR3 DNA is TGCGCCAGCAGCTTGTTCGGACAGTCGGGGGAGACCCAGTACTTC. Its translation is CASSLFGQSGETQYF.

The chain uses TRBV6-5 and TRBJ1-5; 7 positions match TRBD1. The V segment lost 6 bases and the J segment 5 bases; nucleotides outside the gene matches: 7. From germline, CDR1 is MNHEY and CDR2 SVGAGI. There are 14 residues in the CDR3. The CDR3 is CASSFGQVYQPQHF. The CDR3 nucleotides are TGTGCCAGCAGCTTCGGACAGGTTTATCAGCCCCAGCATTTT.

The rearrangement joins TRBV6-6 to TRBJ2-7, with D possibly TRBD1 on 7 matching bases. This CDR3 comprises 13 residues. CDR1 is MNHNY and CDR2 is SVGAGI in the germline V gene (reference sequence). Trimming left V 8 bases short and J 9 bases short, with 20 bases between. CDR3 region: CASGGTALNVQYF. In nucleotides, the CDR3 is TGTGCCAGCGGGGGGACAGCGCTTAATGTGCAGTACTTC.

The chain links TRBV7-2 to TRBJ2-2, with D possibly being TRBD1 (5 bases). The CDR3 runs to 13 residues. V was trimmed by 4 bases and J by 3 bases, leaving 6 bases between them. Germline V gene data show CDR1 as SGHTA and CDR2 as FQGNSA. CDR3 DNA: TGTGCCAGCAGCTCGACAGACACCGGGGAGCTGTTTTTT. It codes for CASSSTDTGELFF.

This clone was observed a few times. The rearrangement uses TRBV29-1 and TRBJ1-2; 9 nucleotides align to TRBD1. Germline assignment: CDR1 SQVTM and CDR2 ANQGSEA. CDR3 length: 14 residues. After removal of 6 bases from V and 5 bases from J, the junction contained 10 bases not matched to a gene. DNA for the CDR3: TGCAGCGTAGGGACAGGGTACCCTTCTTATGGCTACACCTTC. Residues: CSVGTGYPSYGYTF.

The chain carries TRBV7-9 and TRBJ2-7; 7 bases fit TRBD1. Germline CDR1 reads SEHNR; CDR2 reads FQNEAQ (reference sequence). The CDR3 loop spans 14 amino acids. V lost 5 bases to trimming and J lost 0 bases; unmatched junction nucleotides: 4. The CDR3 sequence is CASSADRDSYEQYF. CDR3 DNA: TGTGCCAGCAGCGCCGACAGGGACTCCTACGAGCAGTACTTC.